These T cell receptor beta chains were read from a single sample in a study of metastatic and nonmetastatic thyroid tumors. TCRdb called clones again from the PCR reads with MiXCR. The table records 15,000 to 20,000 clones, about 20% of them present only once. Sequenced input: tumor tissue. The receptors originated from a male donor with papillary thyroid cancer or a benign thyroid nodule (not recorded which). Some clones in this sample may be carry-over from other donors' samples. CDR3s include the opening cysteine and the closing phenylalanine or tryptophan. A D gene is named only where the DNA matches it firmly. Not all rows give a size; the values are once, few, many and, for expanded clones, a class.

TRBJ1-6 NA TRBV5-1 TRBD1 CASSPDRGLGSPLHF TGCGCCAGCAGCCCGGACAGGGGGCTAGGTTCACCCCTCCACTTT
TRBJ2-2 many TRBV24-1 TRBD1 CATSDSGQGVTGELFF TGTGCCACCAGTGACTCAGGACAGGGGGTCACCGGGGAGCTGTTTTTT
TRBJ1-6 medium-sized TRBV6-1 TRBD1 CAGQGLAYNSPLHF TGTGCCGGACAGGGGTTGGCCTATAATTCACCCCTCCACTTT
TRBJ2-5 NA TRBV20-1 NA CSASQMGSRWYQETQYF TGCAGTGCTAGTCAGATGGGGTCTAGGTGGTACCAAGAGACCCAGTACTTC
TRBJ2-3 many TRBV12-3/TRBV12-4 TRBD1 CASGKDRDRGWWTQYF TGTGCCAGCGGAAAAGACCGGGACAGGGGGTGGTGGACGCAGTATTTT
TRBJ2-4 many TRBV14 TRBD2 CASSQLRTSGAKNIQYF TGTGCCAGCAGCCAACTTCGGACTAGCGGAGCCAAAAACATTCAGTACTTC
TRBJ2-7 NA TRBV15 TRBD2 CATSSSIGRAFAEQYF TGTGCCACCAGCTCTTCAATCGGGAGGGCCTTTGCTGAGCAGTACTTC
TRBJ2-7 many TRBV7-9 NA CASSLAPHYEQYF TGTGCCAGCAGCTTAGCACCCCACTACGAGCAGTACTTC
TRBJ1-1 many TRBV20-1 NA CSARTTGLNTEAFF TGCAGTGCTAGAACGACAGGTTTGAACACTGAAGCTTTCTTT
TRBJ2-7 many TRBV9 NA CASSVGPSISYEQYF TGTGCCAGCAGCGTAGGGCCCAGTATATCCTACGAGCAGTACTTC
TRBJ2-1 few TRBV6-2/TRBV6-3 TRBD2 CASSYLFGAGGPGEQFF TGTGCCAGCAGTTACCTCTTCGGAGCGGGAGGGCCCGGTGAGCAGTTCTTC
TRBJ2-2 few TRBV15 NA CATSRDHSSTGELFF TGTGCCACCAGCAGAGATCACAGTAGCACCGGGGAGCTGTTTTTT
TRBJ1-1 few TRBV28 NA CASSSQRYTEAFF TGTGCCAGCAGTTCGCAGCGTTACACTGAAGCTTTCTTT